This T cell receptor (beta chain) was identified during a study of beta chain features in type 1 diabetes. The study's findings and limits: There was a moderate but significant shortening of TCRB CDR3s in all four CD4+ subsets of Type 1 diabetes patients. HLA effects on TCRB rearrangement stayed unresolved here. Across patients, naive, central memory and Treg TCRB repertoires exhibited apparently greater similarity than was observed across healthy donors. Lower insertion and higher deletion counts appeared at VDJ junctions in type 1 diabetes patients.

Losses at the gene ends were 4 bases for V and 2 bases for J; bases not matched to a gene: 0. Germline CDR1 is SGHRS and CDR2 is YFSETQ. The CDR3 contains 14 residues. This clone was seen more than once but under ten times. Its target is unknown. Cell sorting via CD45RO/CCR7/CD25/CD127/CD95/CD27 was performed to obtain CD4+ naive, central memory, regulatory and stem cell-like memory cells. What was sequenced were expressed TCRB transcripts, since all of the isolated RNA had been reverse transcribed. Measured with immunoSEQ multiplex PCR; TCRdb has only the in-frame clones, and not every one. The profile covers hundreds of thousands of clones, with around an eighth appearing a single time and 0.04% taken by the ten largest.

The sequence derives from a man aged 18 to 30 with type 1 diabetes. J is TRBJ2-1 and V is TRBV5-1, with TRBD2 matching over 10 bases. The sequencing sample was made of naive CD4+ T cells from blood. Here the CDR3 DNA reads TGCGCCAGCAGCACTAGCGGGGCCTACAATGAGCAGTTCTTC. Its translation is CASSTSGAYNEQFF.